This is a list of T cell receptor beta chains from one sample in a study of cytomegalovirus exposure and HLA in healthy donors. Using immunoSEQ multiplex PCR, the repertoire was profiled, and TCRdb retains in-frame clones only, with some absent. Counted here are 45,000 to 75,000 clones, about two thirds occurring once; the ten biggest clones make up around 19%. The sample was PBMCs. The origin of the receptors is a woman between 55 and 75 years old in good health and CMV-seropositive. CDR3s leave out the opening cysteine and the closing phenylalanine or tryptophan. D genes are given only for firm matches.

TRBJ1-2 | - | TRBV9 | ASSVDPAGYGYT
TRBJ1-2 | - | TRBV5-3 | ASSLEGQYGYT
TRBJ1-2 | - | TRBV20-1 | SADSRVGYT
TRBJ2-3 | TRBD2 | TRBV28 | ASSSGLAGGPDDTQY
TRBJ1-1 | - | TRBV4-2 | ASSRLIGGAGTEAF
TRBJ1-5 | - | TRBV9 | ASSEGLYSNQPQH
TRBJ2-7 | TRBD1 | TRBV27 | ASSFFPGQGGSYEQY
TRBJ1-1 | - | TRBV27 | ASSLSTTTSTEAF
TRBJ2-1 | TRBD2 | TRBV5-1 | ASSFRAGGLYEQF
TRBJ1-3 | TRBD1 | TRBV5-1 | ASSMTGPGNTIY
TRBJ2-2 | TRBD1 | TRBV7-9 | ASSFDRGATGELF
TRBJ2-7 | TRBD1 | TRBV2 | ASSERTGDYEQY
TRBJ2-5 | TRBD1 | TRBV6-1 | ASSLDRGMETQY
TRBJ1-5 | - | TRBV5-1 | ASSLDPGRGQPQH
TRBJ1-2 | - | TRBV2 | ASSEGEGHLYGYT
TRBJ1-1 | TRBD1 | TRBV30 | AWSWGQGGTEAF
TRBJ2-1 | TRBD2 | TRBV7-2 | ASGGPGDEQF
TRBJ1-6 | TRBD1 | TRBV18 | ASSPGTANNSPLH
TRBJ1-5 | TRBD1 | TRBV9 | ASSVGQGGQPQH
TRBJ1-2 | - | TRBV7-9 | SSSLYQGLGYT
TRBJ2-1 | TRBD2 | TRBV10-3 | AISATWTSGDNEQF
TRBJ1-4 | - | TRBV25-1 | ASSLGPSATNEKLF
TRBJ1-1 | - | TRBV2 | ASSVRGSNTEAF
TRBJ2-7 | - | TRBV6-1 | ASSQIYEQY
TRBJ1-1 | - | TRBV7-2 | ASSLRGFTEAF
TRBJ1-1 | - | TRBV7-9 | SSIAAGTEAF
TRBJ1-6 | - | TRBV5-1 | ASSQGSSYNSPLH
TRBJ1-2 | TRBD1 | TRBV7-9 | ASSPPTGQGMDGYT
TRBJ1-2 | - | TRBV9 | ASSGKQIFYGYT
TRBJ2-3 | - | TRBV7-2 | ASSLGRGTDTQY
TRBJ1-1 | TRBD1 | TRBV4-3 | ASSHWTGLNTEAF
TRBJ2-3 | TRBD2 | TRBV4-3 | ASSQDPYLAGGGTSTDTQY
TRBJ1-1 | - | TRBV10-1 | ASSRATNTEAF
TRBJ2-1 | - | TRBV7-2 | ASSLGSNSYNEQF
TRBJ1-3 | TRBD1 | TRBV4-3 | ASSQDSGGGNTIY
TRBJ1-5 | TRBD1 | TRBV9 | ASSAGGTAIQPQH
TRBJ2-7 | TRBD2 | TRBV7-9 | SSSGRQDNYEQY
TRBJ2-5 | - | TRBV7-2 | ASSYLGGTGGETQY
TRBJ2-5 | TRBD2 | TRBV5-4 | ASSGYSGGQETQY
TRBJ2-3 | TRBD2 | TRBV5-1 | ASGTSGGTDTQY
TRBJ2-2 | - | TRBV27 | ASSLGQNTGELF